The following is a TCR beta chain sequence with its context. Its target is not known. The data derive from a study of cytomegalovirus exposure and HLA in healthy donors. Study-wide results and caveats: A subsequent analysis found that TCR clusters from the first cohort also tended to co-occur in the approximately 110 validation repertoires, with 90% to 95% of cluster scores above 0.

With 5 bases clipped from V and 3 bases from J, the junction kept 10 bases outside the gene matches. This CDR3 comprises 16 residues. Germline CDR1 MNHEY, CDR2 SMNVEV (reference sequence). Clones were sequenced by immunoSEQ multiplex PCR, and TCRdb holds only the in-frame ones, with some missing. Of about 240,000 clones listed, approximately 83% are singletons. The receptor comes from a young woman in good health and CMV-seropositive. The material sequenced was PBMCs. V usage is TRBV27 and J usage is TRBJ2-7, with 10 bases fitting TRBD2. The CDR3 coding sequence is TGTGCCAGCAGTCCGCCCTCCGGGACTAGCGTCTACGAGCAGTACTTC. It translates to CASSPPSGTSVYEQYF.